Described below is a single T cell receptor (beta chain) sequence and its context. This entry belongs to a study of blood T cell repertoires in COVID-19. The assay was immunoSEQ multiplex PCR, and TCRdb's table has in-frame clones only and misses some. Seen here are around 100,000 clones, approximately 90% observed once, and the top ten hold 0.97%. The source of this sequence is a man aged 55 to 70 with acute or convalescent COVID-19. The sequenced sample was peripheral blood.

For the CDR3, the DNA is TGTGCCAGCAGCTTGACTAGCGGGAACCACAATGAGCAGTTCTTC. This encodes CASSLTSGNHNEQFF. V and J are TRBV7-3 and TRBJ2-1; 11 bases are a match to TRBD2. The ends lost 3 bases at V and 5 bases at J; junction bases unmatched: 3. Germline CDR1 reads SGHTA; CDR2 reads FQGTGA. The CDR3 length is 15 residues.